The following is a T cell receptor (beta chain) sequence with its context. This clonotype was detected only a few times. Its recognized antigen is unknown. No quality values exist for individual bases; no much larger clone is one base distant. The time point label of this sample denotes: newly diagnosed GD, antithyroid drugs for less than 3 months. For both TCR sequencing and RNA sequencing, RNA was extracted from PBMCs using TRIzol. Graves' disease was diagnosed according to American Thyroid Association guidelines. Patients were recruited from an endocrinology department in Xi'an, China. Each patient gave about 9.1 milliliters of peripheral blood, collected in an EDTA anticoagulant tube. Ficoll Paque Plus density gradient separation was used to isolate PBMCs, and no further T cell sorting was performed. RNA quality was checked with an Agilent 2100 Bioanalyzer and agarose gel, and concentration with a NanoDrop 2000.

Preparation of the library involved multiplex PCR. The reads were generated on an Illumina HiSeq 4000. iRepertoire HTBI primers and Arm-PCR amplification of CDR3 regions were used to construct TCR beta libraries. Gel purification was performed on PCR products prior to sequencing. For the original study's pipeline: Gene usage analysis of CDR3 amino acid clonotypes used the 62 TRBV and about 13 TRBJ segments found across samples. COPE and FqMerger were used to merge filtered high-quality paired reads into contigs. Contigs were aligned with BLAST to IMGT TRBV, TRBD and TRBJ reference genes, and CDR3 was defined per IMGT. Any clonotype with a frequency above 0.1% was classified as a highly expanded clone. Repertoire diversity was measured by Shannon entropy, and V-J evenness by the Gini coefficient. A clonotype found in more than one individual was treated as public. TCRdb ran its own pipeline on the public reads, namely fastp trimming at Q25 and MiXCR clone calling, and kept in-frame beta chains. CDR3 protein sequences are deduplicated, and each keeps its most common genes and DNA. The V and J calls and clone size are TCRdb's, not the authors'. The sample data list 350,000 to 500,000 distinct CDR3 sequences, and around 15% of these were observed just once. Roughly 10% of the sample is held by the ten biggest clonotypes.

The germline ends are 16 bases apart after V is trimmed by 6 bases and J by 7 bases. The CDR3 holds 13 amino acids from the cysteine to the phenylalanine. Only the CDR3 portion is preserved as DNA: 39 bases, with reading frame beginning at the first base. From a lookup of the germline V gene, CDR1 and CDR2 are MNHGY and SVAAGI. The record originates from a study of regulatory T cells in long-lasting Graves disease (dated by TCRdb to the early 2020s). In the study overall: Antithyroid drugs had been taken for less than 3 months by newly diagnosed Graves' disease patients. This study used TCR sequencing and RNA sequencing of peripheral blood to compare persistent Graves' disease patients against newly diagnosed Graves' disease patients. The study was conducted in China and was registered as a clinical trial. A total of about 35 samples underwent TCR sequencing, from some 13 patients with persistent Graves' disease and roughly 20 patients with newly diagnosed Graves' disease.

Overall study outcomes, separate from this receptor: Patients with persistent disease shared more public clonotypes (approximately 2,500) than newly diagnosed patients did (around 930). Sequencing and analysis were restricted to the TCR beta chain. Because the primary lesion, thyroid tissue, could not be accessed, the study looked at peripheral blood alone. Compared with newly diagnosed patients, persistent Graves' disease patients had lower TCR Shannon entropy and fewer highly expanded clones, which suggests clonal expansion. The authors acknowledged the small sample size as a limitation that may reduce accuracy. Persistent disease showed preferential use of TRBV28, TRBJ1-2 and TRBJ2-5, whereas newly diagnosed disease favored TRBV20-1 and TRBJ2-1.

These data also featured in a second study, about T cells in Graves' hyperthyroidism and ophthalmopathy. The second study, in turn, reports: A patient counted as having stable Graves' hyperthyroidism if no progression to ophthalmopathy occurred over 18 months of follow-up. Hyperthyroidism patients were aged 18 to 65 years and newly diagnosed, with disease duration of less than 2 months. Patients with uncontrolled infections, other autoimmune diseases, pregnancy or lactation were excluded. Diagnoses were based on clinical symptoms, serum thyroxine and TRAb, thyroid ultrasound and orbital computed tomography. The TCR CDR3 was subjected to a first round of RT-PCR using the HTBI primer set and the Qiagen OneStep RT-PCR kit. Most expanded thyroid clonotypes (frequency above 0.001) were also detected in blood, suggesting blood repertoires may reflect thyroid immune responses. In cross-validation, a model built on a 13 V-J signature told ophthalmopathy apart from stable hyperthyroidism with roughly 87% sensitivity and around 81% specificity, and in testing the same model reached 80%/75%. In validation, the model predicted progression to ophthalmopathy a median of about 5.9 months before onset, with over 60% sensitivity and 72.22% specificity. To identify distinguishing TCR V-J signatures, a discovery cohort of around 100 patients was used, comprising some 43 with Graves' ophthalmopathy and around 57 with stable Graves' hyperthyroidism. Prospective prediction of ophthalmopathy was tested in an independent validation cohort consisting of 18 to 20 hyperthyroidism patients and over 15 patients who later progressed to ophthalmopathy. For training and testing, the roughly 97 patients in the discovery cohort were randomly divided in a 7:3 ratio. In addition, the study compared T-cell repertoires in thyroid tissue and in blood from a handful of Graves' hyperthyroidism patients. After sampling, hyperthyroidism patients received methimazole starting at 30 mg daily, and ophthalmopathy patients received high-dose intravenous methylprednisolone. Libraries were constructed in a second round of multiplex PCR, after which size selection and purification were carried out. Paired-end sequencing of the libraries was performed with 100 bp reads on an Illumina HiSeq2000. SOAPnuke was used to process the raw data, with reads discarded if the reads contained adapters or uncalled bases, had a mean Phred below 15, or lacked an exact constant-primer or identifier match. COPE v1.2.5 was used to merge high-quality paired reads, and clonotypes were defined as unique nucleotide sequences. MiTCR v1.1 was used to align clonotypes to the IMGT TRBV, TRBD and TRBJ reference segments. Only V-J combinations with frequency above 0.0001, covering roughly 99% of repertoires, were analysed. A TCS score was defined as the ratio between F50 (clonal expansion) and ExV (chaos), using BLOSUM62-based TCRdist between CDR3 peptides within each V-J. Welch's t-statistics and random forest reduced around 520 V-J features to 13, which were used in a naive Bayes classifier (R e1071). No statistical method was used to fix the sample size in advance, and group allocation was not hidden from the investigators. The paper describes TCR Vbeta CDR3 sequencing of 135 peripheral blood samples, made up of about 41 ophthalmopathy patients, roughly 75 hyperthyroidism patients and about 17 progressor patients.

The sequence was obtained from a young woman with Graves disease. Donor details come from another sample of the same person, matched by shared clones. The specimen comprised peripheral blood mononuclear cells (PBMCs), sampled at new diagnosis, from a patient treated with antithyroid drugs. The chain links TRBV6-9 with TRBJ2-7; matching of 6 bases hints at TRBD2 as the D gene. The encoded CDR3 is CASSYRASGEQYF. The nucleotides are TGTGCCAGCAGCTATAGGGCCAGCGGGGAGCAGTACTTC.